This TCR beta chain was profiled in a study of Siglec-9 on CD8 T cells in melanoma. Study conclusions and caveats: Siglec-9 reportedly marks and regulates an effector memory CD8+ T-cell subset apparently accumulating in melanoma tumors.

In germline, CDR1 is SGHNT, CDR2 YYREEE (reference sequence). This CDR3 has 15 amino acids. The V segment lost 4 bases and the J segment 7 bases; nucleotides outside the gene matches: 11. As to this clone: The target antigen is unknown.

Sequencing used immunoSEQ multiplex PCR; TCRdb keeps in-frame clones, though not all of them. The repertoire has 25,000 to 35,000 clones, 80% of them found once; the top ten carry almost 6%. The rearrangement links TRBV5-4 to TRBJ2-1; 7 bases line up with TRBD2. This receptor was obtained from a human donor in good health. The specimen sequenced was Siglec-9- CD8+ T cells sorted from blood. In DNA, the CDR3 is TGTGCCAGCAGCCCCGTGGCGGGAGCTGTAAATGAGCAGTTCTTC. Translated: CASSPVAGAVNEQFF.